The TCR beta chain under discussion was sequenced for a study of blood T cell repertoires in COVID-19 (dated by TCRdb to the early 2020s). At the level of the whole study: Samples from collaborators originated in the United States, Italy and Spain and spanned both the acute and convalescent phases of COVID-19. HLA class I and class II types, where available, came from metadata supplied by the sample provider rather than from assay-based typing. The sample metadata nearly always contained a de-identified subject ID, COVID-19 status, age in years and sex. The prospective study material was composed of cDNA or gDNA derived from T cells, B-cell-depleted T cells, or PBMCs. The repertoires were released in a freely available public database meant as a resource for research on the immune response to SARS-CoV-2. The samples were drawn from two sources: the first 160 participants of the ongoing ImmuneRACE study, and 950 to 1,500 subjects contributed by 6 global collaborators. Subjects who had been exposed to COVID-19, were actively infected with it, or had recovered from it provided the deeply sampled blood TCRbeta repertoires that made up the dataset.

TCRbeta CDR3 regions were amplified from genomic DNA by means of the immunoSEQ Assay, a bias-controlled multiplex PCR. The authors' analysis ran thus. Within the assay, amplification of reference gene primers was used to estimate how many nucleated cells each sample contained. To quantify the absolute abundance of each unique TCRbeta CDR3 rearrangement, sequence reads were collapsed and filtered. For each sample, productive Simpson clonality was calculated as the square root of Simpson's diversity index over productive rearrangements. TCRdb's version of the immuneACCESS table is confined to in-frame rearrangements and falls short of the full clone set. An unresolved V gene accounts for under half of the shortfall where checked; the remainder is of unknown origin. The V and J calls and clone size were taken over from that table, and D and trimming were inferred from the DNA. The sample includes some 78,000 clones, with 85% to 90% observed a single time. The ten biggest clones cover 4.3% of the sample.

With regard to this clone: Its specific antigen is unknown. Per-base quality was not reported, and no clone a single base away is much larger than it.

The collaborating institutions used their own protocols to collect whole blood in K2EDTA tubes. Collaborator samples were shipped for TCRbeta analysis as frozen whole blood, isolated PBMCs, or DNA extracted from either sample type. Results the study describes overall, beyond this receptor: The quantity of clinical and demographic metadata differed by source and by participant and was supplied without curation.

The sequenced material came from peripheral blood. This TCR came from a woman older than 75 with active or convalescent COVID-19.

In nucleotides, the sequence is TGCGCCAGCAGCCAAGGGGGACTAGCGGCCCTGGGGGATGAGCAGTTCTTC. It translates as CASSQGGLAALGDEQFF. This sequence uses TRBV4-3 and TRBJ2-1; 11 junctional bases match TRBD2. The CDR3 runs 17 amino acids, cysteine and phenylalanine included. Just CDR3 DNA is preserved here, 51 bases in frame from base 1. Reading the germline V gene gives CDR1 LGHNA and CDR2 YSLEER. Trimming removed 1 base from V and 8 bases from J; the gene matches leave 10 bases unexplained.